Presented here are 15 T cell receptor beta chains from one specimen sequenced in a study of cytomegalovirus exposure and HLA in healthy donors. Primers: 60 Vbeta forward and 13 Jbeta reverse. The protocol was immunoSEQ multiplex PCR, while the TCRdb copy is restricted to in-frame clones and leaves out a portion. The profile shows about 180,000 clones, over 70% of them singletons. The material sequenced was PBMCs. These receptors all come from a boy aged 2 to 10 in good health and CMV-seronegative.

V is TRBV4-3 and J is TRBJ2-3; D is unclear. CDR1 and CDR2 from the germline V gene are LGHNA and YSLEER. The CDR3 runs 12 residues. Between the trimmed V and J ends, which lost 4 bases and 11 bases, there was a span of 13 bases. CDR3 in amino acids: CASSPPIPWQYF. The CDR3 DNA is TGCGCCAGCAGCCCGCCTATCCCCTGGCAGTATTTT.

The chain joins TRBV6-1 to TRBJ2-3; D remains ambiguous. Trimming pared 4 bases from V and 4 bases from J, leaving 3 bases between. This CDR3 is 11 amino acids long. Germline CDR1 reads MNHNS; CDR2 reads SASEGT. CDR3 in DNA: TGTGCCAGCAGTGCCGCAGATACGCAGTATTTT. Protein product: CASSAADTQYF.

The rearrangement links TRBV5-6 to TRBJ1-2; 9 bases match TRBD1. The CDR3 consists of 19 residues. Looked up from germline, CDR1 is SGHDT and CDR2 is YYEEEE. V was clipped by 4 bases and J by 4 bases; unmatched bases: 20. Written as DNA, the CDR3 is TGTGCCAGCAGCCCTAAGCCGGGACAGGGAATTGTCTACCTCTATGGCTACACCTTC. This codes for CASSPKPGQGIVYLYGYTF.

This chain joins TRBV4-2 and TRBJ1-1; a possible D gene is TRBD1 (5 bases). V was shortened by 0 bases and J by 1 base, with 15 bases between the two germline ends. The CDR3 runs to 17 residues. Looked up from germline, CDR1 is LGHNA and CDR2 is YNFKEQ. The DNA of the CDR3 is TGTGCCAGCAGCCAAGAGTACAGGTTACGAACGAACACTGAAGCTTTCTTT. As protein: CASSQEYRLRTNTEAFF.

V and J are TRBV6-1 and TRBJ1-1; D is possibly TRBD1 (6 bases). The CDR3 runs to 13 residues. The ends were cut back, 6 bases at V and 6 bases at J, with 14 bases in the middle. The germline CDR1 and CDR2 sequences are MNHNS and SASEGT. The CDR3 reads CASRGGGMAEAFF. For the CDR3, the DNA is TGTGCCAGCAGGGGAGGGGGGATGGCTGAAGCTTTCTTT.

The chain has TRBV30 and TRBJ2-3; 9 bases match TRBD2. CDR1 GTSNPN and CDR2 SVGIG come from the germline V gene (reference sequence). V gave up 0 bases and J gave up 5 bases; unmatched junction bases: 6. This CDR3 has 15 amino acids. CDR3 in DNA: TGTGCCTGGAGTGTTGAGCGGGGGGCGGTAGATACGCAGTATTTT. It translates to CAWSVERGAVDTQYF.

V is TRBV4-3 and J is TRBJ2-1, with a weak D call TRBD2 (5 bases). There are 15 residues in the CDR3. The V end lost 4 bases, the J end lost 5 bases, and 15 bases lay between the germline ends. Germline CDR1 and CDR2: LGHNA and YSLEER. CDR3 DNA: TGCGCCAGCAGCCGCGGACTCATCTTAGACAATGAGCAGTTCTTC. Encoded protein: CASSRGLILDNEQFF.

CDR3 sequence reads: CASSYSPSGRGEQYF. The CDR3 nucleotides are TGTGCCAGCAGTTACTCGCCTAGCGGGAGGGGTGAGCAGTACTTC. This sequence joins TRBV13 and TRBJ2-7; TRBD2 matches at 12 bases. V shed 6 bases, J shed 7 bases, and the junction held 10 bases outside the gene matches. The CDR3 is 15 amino acids. Germline loops: CDR1 PRHDT, CDR2 FYEKMQ (reference sequence).

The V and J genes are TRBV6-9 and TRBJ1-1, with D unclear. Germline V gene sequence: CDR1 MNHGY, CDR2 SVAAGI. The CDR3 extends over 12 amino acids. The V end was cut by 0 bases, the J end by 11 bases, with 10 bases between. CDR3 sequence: CASSYSSRRAFF. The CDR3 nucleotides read TGTGCCAGCAGTTATTCGTCTCGGCGGGCTTTCTTT.

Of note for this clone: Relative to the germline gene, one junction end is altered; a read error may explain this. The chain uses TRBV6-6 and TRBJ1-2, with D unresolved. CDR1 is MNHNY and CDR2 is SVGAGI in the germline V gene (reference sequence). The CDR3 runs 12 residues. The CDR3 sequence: CANSFEALGYTF. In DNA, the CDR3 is TGTGCCAACAGTTTCGAAGCCCTTGGCTACACCTTC.

The CDR3 here is CASSITTGNYGYTF. The CDR3 DNA follows: TGCGCCAGCAGCATCACGACCGGGAACTATGGCTACACCTTC. The chain couples TRBV5-1 to TRBJ1-2; D gene uncertain. V was cut by 4 bases and J by 2 bases, with 12 bases left in between. Germline V gene lookup returns CDR1 SGHRS and CDR2 YFSETQ. CDR3 length: 14 amino acids.

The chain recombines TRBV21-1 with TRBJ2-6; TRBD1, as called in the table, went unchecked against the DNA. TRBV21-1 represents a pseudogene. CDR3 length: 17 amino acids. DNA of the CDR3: TGTGCCAGCAGCTCCCCCGGGACAGGGACCGGGGCCAACGTCCTGACTTTC. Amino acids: CASSSPGTGTGANVLTF.

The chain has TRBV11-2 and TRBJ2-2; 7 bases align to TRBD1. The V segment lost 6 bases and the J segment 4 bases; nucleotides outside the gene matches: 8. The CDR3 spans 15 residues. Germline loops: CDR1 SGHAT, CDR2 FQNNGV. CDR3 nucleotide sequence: TGTGCCAGCAGTTCCCGGGACAGCTCCACCGGGGAGCTGTTTTTT. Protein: CASSSRDSSTGELFF. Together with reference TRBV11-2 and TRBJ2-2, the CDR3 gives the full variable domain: EAGVAQSPRYKIIEKRQSVAFWCNPISGHATLYWYQQILGQGPKLLIQFQNNGVVDDSQLPKDRFSAERLKGVDSTLKIQPAKLEDSAVYLCASSSRDSSTGELFFGEGSRLTVL.

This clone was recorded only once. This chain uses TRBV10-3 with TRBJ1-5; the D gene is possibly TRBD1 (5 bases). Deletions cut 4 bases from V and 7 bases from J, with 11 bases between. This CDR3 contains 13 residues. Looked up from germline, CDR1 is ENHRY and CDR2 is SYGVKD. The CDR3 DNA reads TGTGCCATCAGTGCGGGACTCGGGCAGCCCCAGCATTTT. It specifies CAISAGLGQPQHF.

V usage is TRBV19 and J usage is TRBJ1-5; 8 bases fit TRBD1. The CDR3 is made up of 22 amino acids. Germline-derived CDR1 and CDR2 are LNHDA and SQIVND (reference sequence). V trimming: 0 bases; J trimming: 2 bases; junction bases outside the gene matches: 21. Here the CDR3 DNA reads TGTGCCAGTAGTATAGACTCCTTTAGGGCGGGACAGGCGGGAATGGGCAATCAGCCCCAGCATTTT. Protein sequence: CASSIDSFRAGQAGMGNQPQHF.